Shown below are 9 T cell receptor beta chains from a single sample sequenced in a study of shared clonotypes between healthy human individuals. The protocol was immunoSEQ multiplex PCR, while the TCRdb copy is restricted to in-frame clones and leaves out a portion. The sample consists of millions of clones, about 95% of them appearing once. Sequenced sample: naive CD4+ T cells sorted from blood. Subset of the sample: CD45RA+ positively selected. These receptors all stem from a man aged 18 to 29 in good health.

The CDR3 loop is CASRVEGSTDTQYF. CDR3 sequence (DNA): TGTGCCAGCAGGGTAGAGGGGAGCACAGATACGCAGTATTTT. This chain joins TRBV2 and TRBJ2-3; D could derive from TRBD1 or TRBD2 (5 bases each). The V end was cut by 6 bases, the J end by 0 bases, with 10 bases between. The V gene's germline CDR1 is SNHLY and CDR2 FYNNEI. The CDR3 contains 14 residues.

The chain is built from TRBV7-9 and TRBJ2-7; TRBD2 might be the D (6 bases). The V and J ends lost 5 bases and 1 base respectively, with 9 bases between them. Germline assignment: CDR1 SEHNR and CDR2 FQNEAQ (reference sequence). The CDR3 covers 13 residues. CDR3 residues: CASSGAGSYEQYF. Written as DNA, the CDR3 is TGTGCCAGCAGCGGGGCGGGATCCTACGAGCAGTACTTC.

The chain links TRBV28 to TRBJ1-4; D is perhaps TRBD1 (5 bases). The ends were cut back, 2 bases at V and 5 bases at J, with 12 bases in the middle. The CDR3 is made up of 15 amino acids. The germline V gene encodes CDR1 MDHEN and CDR2 SYDVKM. CDR3 nucleotide sequence: TGTGCCAGCAGTTTAGGGGGTGCGGGGAATGAAAAACTGTTTTTT. Amino acid sequence: CASSLGGAGNEKLFF.

The chain carries TRBV4-3 and TRBJ2-7, with D tentatively TRBD1 (7 bases). The germline V gene has CDR1 LGHNA and CDR2 YSLEER. V was pared by 1 base and J by 1 base, with 17 bases between. This CDR3 has 17 amino acids. The CDR3 region is CASSQGGLRDSSYEQYF. CDR3 coding DNA: TGCGCCAGCAGCCAAGGGGGACTCCGGGACAGTTCCTACGAGCAGTACTTC.

This clone showed up just a few times. The same CDR3 can be traced to other DNA sequences in this sample. The chain recombines TRBV10-3 with TRBJ1-2; maybe TRBD1 (5 bases). Per germline, CDR1 ENHRY and CDR2 SYGVKD. CDR3 size: 14 residues. With 3 bases removed from V and 6 bases from J, the gap between germline ends came to 14 bases. The CDR3 DNA is TGTGCCATCAGTGAAACAGGCGCAAGAGATGGCTACACCTTC. This codes for CAISETGARDGYTF.

This chain uses TRBV29-1 with TRBJ1-2; D ambiguous. The germline V gene encodes CDR1 SQVTM and CDR2 ANQGSEA. Trimming took off 3 bases at V and 6 bases at J, with 5 bases between the two ends. The length of the CDR3 is 10 residues. The CDR3 DNA sequence: TGCAGCGTTGAGTGGGATGGCTACACCTTC. Its translation is CSVEWDGYTF.

Note on this clone: Other DNA sequences in this sample translate to the same CDR3. J is TRBJ1-5 and V is TRBV28; unclear D gene. The CDR3 is 12 amino acids. Germline CDR1 MDHEN, CDR2 SYDVKM. The V end lost 6 bases, the J end lost 7 bases, and 10 bases lay between the germline ends. The CDR3 protein is CASSLLGQPQHF. For the CDR3, the DNA is TGTGCCAGCAGCCTTTTAGGGCAGCCCCAGCATTTT.

The J gene is TRBJ2-1, the V gene TRBV6-1, with TRBD1 identical over 8 bases. V lost 4 bases, J lost 1 base, and 0 bases stayed unmatched. Germline CDR1 reads MNHNS; CDR2 reads SASEGT. The length of the CDR3 is 14 residues. The CDR3 coding sequence is TGTGCCAGCAGTGGGACAGGGTCCTACAATGAGCAGTTCTTC. Its protein product is CASSGTGSYNEQFF.

This chain connects TRBV15 to TRBJ2-3; 7 bases line up with TRBD1. V gave up 2 bases and J gave up 3 bases; unmatched junction bases: 8. The CDR3 spans 16 residues. Per the germline V gene, CDR1 is LNHNV and CDR2 is YYDKDF (reference sequence). The CDR3 region has the DNA TGTGCCACCAGCAGAACCAACAGGGGATTGACAGATACGCAGTATTTT. This sequence encodes CATSRTNRGLTDTQYF.